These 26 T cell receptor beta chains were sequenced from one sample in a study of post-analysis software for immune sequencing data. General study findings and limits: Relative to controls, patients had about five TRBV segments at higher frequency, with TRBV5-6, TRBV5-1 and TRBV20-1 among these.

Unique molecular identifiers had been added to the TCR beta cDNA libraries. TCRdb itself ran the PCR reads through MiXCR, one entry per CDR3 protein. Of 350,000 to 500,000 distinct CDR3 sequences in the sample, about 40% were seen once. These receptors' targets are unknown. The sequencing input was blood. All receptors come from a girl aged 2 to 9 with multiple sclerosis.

CDR3 in DNA: TGCGCCAGCAGCCAAGATTGGGTTAAGTCTGGGGGCGAGCAGTACTTC. Amino acid sequence: CASSQDWVKSGGEQYF. The chain combines TRBV4-1 with TRBJ2-5; D is possibly TRBD1 or TRBD2 (5 bases each). The end of the DNA fits TRBJ2-7 better, so the J call may be wrong. The CDR3 covers 16 residues. Germline-derived CDR1 and CDR2 are MGHRA and YSYEKL.

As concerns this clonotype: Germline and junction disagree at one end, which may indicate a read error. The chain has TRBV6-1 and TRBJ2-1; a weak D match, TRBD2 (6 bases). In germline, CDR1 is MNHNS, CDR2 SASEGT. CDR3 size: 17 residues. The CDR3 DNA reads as TGTGCCAGCAGTCCACTCACCCTGAATAGCGGTTACAATGAGCGGTTCTTC. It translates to CASSPLTLNSGYNERFF.

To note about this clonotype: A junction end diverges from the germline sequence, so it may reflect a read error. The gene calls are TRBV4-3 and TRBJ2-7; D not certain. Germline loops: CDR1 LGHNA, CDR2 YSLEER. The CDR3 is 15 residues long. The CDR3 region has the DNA TGCGCCGGCAGCCAAATGTGGGTCCCCTCCTACGAGCAGTACTTC. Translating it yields CAGSQMWVPSYEQYF.

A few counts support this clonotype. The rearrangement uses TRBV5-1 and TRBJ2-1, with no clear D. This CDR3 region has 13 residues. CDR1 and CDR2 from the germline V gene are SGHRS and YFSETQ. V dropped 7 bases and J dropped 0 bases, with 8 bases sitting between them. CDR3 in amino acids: CASASSSYNEQFF. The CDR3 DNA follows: TGCGCCAGCGCAAGTAGCTCCTACAATGAGCAGTTCTTC.

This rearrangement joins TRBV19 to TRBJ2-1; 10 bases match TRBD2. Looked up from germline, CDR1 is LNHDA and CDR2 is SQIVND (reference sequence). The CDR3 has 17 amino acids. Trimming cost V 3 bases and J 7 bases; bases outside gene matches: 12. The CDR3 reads CASSIYLLAGEANEQFF. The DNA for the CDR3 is TGTGCCAGTAGTATTTACCTTCTAGCGGGGGAGGCGAATGAGCAGTTCTTC.

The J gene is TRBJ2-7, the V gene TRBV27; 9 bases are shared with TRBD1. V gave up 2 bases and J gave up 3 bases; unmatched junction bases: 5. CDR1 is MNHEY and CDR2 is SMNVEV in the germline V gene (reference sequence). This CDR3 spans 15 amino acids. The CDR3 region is CASSLQGTGYYEQYF. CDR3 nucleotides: TGTGCCAGCAGTTTACAGGGGACAGGGTACTACGAGCAGTACTTC.

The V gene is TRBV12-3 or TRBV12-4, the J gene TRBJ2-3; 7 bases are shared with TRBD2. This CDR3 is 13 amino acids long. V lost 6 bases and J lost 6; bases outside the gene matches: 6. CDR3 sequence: CASSWEGKDTQYF. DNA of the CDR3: TGTGCCAGCAGCTGGGAGGGGAAGGATACGCAGTATTTT.

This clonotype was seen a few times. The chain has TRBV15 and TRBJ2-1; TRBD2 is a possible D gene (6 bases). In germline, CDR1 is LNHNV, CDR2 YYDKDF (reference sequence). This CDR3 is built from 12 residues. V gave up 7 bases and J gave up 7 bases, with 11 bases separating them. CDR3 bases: TGTGCCACCATGGGAGGTAGGAATGAGCAGTTCTTC. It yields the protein CATMGGRNEQFF.

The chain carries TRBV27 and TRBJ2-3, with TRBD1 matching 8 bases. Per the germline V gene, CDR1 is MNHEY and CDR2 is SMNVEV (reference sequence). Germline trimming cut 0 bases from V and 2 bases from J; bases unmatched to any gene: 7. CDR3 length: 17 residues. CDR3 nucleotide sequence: TGTGCCAGCAGTTTATCCCTGGGGACAGGCCCCACAGATACGCAGTATTTT. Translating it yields CASSLSLGTGPTDTQYF.

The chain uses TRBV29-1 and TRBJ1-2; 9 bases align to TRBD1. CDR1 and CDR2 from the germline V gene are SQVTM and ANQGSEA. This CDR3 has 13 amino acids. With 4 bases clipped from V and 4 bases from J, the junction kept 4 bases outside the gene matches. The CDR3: CSVGQGDGYGYTF. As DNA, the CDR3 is TGCAGCGTTGGACAGGGGGACGGCTATGGCTACACCTTC.

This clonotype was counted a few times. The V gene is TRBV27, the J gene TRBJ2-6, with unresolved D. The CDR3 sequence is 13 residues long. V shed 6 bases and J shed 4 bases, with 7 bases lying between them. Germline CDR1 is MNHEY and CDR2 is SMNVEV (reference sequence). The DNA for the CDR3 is TGTGCCAGCAGCTCTCTAGGGGCCAACGTCCTGACTTTC. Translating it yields CASSSLGANVLTF. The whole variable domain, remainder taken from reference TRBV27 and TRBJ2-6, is EAQVTQNPRYLITVTGKKLTVTCSQNMNHEYMSWYRQDPGLGLRQIYYSMNVEVTDKGDVPEGYKVSRKEKRNFPLILESPSPNQTSLYFCASSSLGANVLTFGAGSRLTVL.

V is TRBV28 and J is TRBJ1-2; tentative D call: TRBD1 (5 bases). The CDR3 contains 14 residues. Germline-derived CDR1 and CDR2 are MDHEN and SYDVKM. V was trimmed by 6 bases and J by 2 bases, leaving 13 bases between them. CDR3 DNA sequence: TGTGCCAGCAGGACCCAGACAGTAAACTATGGCTACACCTTC. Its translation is CASRTQTVNYGYTF.

The CDR3 reads CASSRQGTGANSPLHF. The CDR3 DNA follows: TGTGCCAGCAGCCGCCAGGGGACAGGGGCTAATTCACCCCTCCACTTT. This sequence joins TRBV7-3 and TRBJ1-6, with 10 bases matching TRBD1. Germline V CDR1 and CDR2: SGHTA, FQGTGA. The J segment lost 6 bases and the V segment lost 5 bases, leaving 7 bases of the junction unmatched. The CDR3 spans 16 residues.

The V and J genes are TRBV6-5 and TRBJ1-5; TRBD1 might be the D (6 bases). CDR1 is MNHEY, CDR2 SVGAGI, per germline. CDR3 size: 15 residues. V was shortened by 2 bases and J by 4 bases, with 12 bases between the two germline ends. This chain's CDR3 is CASSYSWTVNQPQHF. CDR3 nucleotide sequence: TGTGCCAGCAGTTACAGCTGGACAGTAAATCAGCCCCAGCATTTT.

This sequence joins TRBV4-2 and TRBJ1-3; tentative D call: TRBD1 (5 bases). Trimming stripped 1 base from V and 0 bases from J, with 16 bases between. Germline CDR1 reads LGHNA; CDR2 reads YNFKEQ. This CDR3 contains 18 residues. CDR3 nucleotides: TGTGCCAGCAGCCAAGTCGGAGGGCCGGGGACCTCTGGAAACACCATATATTTT. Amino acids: CASSQVGGPGTSGNTIYF.

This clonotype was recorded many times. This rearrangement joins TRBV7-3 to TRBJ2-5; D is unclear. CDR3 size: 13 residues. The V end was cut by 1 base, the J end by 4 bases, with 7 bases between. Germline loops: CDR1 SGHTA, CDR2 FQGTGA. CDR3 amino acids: CASSLKPGETQYF. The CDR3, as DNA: TGTGCCAGCAGCTTAAAACCGGGAGAGACCCAGTACTTC.

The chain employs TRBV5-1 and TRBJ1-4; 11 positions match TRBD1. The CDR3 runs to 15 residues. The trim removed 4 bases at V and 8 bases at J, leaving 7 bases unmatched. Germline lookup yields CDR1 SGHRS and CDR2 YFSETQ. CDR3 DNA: TGCGCCAGCAGCCCAGGGACAGGGGGAGCCGAAAAACTGTTTTTT. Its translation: CASSPGTGGAEKLFF.

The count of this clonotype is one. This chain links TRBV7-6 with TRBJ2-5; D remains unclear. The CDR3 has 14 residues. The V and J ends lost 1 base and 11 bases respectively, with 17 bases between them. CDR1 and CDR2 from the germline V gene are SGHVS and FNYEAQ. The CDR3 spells CASSLVARSTEQYF. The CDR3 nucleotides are TGTGCCAGCAGCTTAGTGGCCAGATCTACAGAGCAGTACTTC.

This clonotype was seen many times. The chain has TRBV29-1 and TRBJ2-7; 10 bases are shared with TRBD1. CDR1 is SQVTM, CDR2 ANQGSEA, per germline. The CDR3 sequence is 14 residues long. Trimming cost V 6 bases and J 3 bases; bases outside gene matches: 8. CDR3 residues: CSVTGTGVYYEQYF. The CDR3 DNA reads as TGCAGCGTCACCGGGACAGGGGTTTACTACGAGCAGTACTTC.

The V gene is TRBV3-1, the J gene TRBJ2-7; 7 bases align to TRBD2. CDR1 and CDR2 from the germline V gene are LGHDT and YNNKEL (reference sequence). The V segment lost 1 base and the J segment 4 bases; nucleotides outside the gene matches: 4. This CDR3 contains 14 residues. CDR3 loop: CASSQAGGEYEQYF. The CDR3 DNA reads TGTGCCAGCAGCCAAGCGGGAGGAGAGTACGAGCAGTACTTC.

DNA for the CDR3: TGTGCCATCAGTGACAGACTGAATCAGCCCCAGCATTTT. As protein: CAISDRLNQPQHF. The V call is TRBV10-3, the J call TRBJ1-5; no clear D. Germline loops: CDR1 ENHRY, CDR2 SYGVKD. V lost 3 bases to trimming and J lost 4 bases, with 7 bases between them. The CDR3 consists of 13 residues.

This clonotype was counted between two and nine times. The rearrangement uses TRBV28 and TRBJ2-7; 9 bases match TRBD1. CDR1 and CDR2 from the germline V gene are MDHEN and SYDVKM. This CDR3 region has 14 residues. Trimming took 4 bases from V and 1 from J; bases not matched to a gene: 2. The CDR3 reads CASSWDRVSYEQYF. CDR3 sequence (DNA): TGTGCCAGCAGTTGGGACAGGGTGTCCTACGAGCAGTACTTC.

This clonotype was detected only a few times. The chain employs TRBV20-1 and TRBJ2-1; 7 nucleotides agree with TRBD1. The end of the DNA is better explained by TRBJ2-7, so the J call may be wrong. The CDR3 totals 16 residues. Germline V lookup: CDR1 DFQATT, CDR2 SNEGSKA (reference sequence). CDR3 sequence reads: CSASNKDRSGYNEQYF. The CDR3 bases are TGCAGTGCTAGTAATAAGGACAGGAGCGGCTACAATGAGCAGTACTTC.

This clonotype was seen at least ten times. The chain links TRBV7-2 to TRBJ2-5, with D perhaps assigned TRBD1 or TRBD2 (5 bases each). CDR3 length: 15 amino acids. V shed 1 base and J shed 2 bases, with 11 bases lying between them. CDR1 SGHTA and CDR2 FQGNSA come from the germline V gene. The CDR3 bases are TGTGCCAGCAGCTTAGGGGGACGGCTTCAAGAGACCCAGTACTTC. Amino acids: CASSLGGRLQETQYF.

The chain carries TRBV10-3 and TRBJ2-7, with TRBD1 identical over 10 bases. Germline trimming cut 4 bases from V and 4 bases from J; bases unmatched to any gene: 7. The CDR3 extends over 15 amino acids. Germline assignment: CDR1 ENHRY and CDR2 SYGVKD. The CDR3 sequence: CAISGRDRGYYEQYF. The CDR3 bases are TGTGCCATCAGTGGGAGGGACAGGGGTTATTACGAGCAGTACTTC.

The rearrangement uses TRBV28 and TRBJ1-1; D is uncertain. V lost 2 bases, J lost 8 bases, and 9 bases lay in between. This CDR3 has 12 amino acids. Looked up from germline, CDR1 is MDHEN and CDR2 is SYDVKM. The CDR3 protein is CASSLSSLEAFF. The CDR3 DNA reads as TGTGCCAGCAGTTTAAGCAGTCTCGAAGCTTTCTTT.